These T cell receptor beta chains were read from a single sample in a study of OX40 agonist ivuxolimab in advanced cancers. Generated by immunoSEQ multiplex PCR, the TCRdb table keeps only in-frame clones and is missing some. The sample records tens of thousands of clones, around 74% being singletons. This material consisted of CD4+ or CD8+ T cells sorted from blood, taken in a trial of the OX40 agonist ivuxolimab. The receptors were sampled from an adult with an advanced solid tumor such as melanoma, head and neck, liver or kidney cancer. Both conserved end residues are part of each CDR3. Each record gives: clone size, V gene, D gene, J gene, CDR3 protein, CDR3 DNA. D genes are given only for firm matches. Expanded clones get a size class; other rows say once, few or many, or leave the size out.

.,TRBV30,.,TRBJ1-3,CASAEGTGNTIYF,TGTGCCTCGGCCGAGGGGACTGGAAACACCATATATTTT
once,TRBV11-2,.,TRBJ2-1,CASSLGRGAGNEQFF,TGTGCCAGCAGCTTAGGCCGGGGGGCAGGTAATGAGCAGTTCTTC
many,TRBV6-1,TRBD1,TRBJ1-6,CASNPTGGNSPLHF,TGTGCCAGCAACCCGACAGGGGGGAATTCACCCCTCCACTTT
.,TRBV4-2,TRBD2,TRBJ2-1,CASSRDLAGYNEQFF,TGTGCCAGCAGCCGAGACCTAGCGGGATACAATGAGCAGTTCTTC
.,TRBV4-1,.,TRBJ2-5,CASSQGSGQETQYF,TGCGCCAGCAGCCAAGGGTCAGGCCAAGAGACCCAGTACTTC
.,TRBV29-1,TRBD2,TRBJ2-1,CTTRGGRGVDNEQFF,TGCACCACTCGGGGAGGGCGCGGGGTGGACAATGAGCAGTTCTTC
.,TRBV9,.,TRBJ1-2,CASSVVEGLHGYTF,TGTGCCAGCAGCGTAGTAGAGGGGCTCCATGGCTACACCTTC
.,TRBV27,.,TRBJ1-2,CASSLSGVSGRGYGYTF,TGTGCCAGCAGTTTATCGGGAGTCTCAGGGCGCGGCTATGGCTACACCTTC
.,TRBV10-3,.,TRBJ1-3,CAISAWEVDTIYF,TGTGCCATCAGTGCCTGGGAAGTAGACACCATATATTTT
.,TRBV19,.,TRBJ2-6,CATPDGYSGANVLTF,TGTGCCACTCCCGACGGATACTCTGGGGCCAACGTCCTGACTTTC
.,TRBV28,TRBD1,TRBJ1-5,CASKNSGTAFYSNQPQHF,TGTGCCAGCAAAAACTCCGGGACAGCCTTTTATAGCAATCAGCCCCAGCATTTT
.,TRBV6-6,.,TRBJ1-3,CASRGGISGNTIYF,TGTGCCAGCAGGGGTGGGATTTCTGGAAACACCATATATTTT
.,TRBV9,.,TRBJ2-6,CASSEGTPGANVLTF,TGTGCCAGCAGCGAGGGGACCCCTGGGGCCAACGTCCTGACTTTC
.,TRBV5-1,TRBD2,TRBJ2-5,CASSFSSGGSSETQYF,TGCGCCAGCAGCTTTTCTAGCGGGGGGTCTTCTGAGACCCAGTACTTC